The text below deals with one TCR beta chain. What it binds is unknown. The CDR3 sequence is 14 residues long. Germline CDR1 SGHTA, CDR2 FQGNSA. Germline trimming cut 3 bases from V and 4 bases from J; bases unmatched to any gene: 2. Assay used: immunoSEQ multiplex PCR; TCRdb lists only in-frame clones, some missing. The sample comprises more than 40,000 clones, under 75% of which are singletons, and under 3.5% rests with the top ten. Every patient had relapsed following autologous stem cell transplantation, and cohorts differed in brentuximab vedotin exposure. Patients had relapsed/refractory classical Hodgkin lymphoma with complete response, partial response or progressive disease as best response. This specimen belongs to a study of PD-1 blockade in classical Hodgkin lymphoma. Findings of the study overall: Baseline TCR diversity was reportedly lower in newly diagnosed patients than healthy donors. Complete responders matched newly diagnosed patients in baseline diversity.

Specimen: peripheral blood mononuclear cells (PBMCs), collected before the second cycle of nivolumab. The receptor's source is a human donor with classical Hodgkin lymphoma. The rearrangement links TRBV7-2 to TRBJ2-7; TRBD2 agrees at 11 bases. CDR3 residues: CASSFSGGDYEQYF. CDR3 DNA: TGTGCCAGCAGCTTTAGCGGGGGGGATTACGAGCAGTACTTC.